This TCR beta chain was found in a study of T cells after yellow fever vaccination. Study in general: SMART-Seq v4 Ultra Low Input handled preparation of low-cell-number fractions. Whole-study findings and limits: There was a small share of clonotypes that showed up in both the CD4 and CD8 compartments.

This clonotype was detected many times. Its antigen is still unknown. TCRdb redid the calling of the 5' RACE reads with MiXCR, one entry per CDR3 protein. The repertoire holds 300,000 to 400,000 distinct CDR3 sequences, with around 4.1% as singletons. This CDR3 comprises 15 residues. The germline V and J ends were trimmed by 3 bases and 2 bases, with 14 bases remaining between them. Germline V gene data show CDR1 as DFQATT and CDR2 as SNEGSKA (reference sequence). The clonotype originates from a man aged 18-30 years who received the YFV17D yellow fever vaccine. The source was PBMCs, collected 5 days after the yellow fever booster vaccination. The chain carries TRBV20-1 and TRBJ2-1; possibly TRBD2 for D (7 bases). The CDR3 nucleotides read TGCAGTGCTAGGGGGGGCAGCGGGGCCTACAATGAGCAGTTCTTC. Residues: CSARGGSGAYNEQFF.